Listed here are 16 T cell receptor beta chains from one sample, sequenced in a study of blood T cell repertoires in COVID-19. Here immunoSEQ multiplex PCR was the method, and the copy in TCRdb shows in-frame clones only, minus some. The sample has about 180,000 clones; nearly 80% are singletons. Sequencing input: PBMCs or T cells enriched from blood (not recorded which). Receptors originate from a man in his fifties or sixties who had been exposed to COVID-19.

This clone was seen only a few times. The chain carries TRBV3-1 (or the pseudogene TRBV3-2) and TRBJ2-7, with 7 bases lining up with TRBD2. Germline V gene data show CDR1 as LGHDT and CDR2 as YNNKEL (reference sequence). The CDR3 spans 14 residues. With 4 bases clipped from V and 4 bases from J, the junction kept 7 bases outside the gene matches. Here the CDR3 reads CASSRQAGPYEQYF. CDR3 DNA sequence: TGTGCCAGCAGCCGACAAGCGGGACCTTACGAGCAGTACTTC.

This chain connects TRBV27 to TRBJ2-7, with TRBD1 identical over 8 bases. The CDR3 totals 14 residues. The V gene end was trimmed by 5 bases and the J gene end by 2 bases; junction bases not matched to a gene: 5. Germline V gene sequence: CDR1 MNHEY, CDR2 SMNVEV (reference sequence). CDR3 sequence: CASSPGDRTYEQYF. CDR3 in DNA: TGTGCCAGCAGTCCCGGGGACAGGACCTACGAGCAGTACTTC.

The chain uses TRBV6-4 and TRBJ2-1, with TRBD2 matching over 13 bases. Unmatched junction bases numbered 9, after V lost 6 bases and J lost 7 bases. Per germline, CDR1 MRHNA and CDR2 SNTAGT. This CDR3 spans 16 amino acids. The CDR3 sequence is CASRELAGGPQNEQFF. The CDR3 coding sequence is TGTGCCAGCAGGGAACTAGCGGGAGGGCCGCAGAATGAGCAGTTCTTC.

The rearrangement uses TRBV6-2 or TRBV6-3 and TRBJ1-1, with 10 bases identical to TRBD1. The CDR3 contains 16 residues. From germline, CDR1 is MNHEY and CDR2 SVGEGT. V lost 5 bases, J lost 3 bases, and 9 bases stayed unmatched. The CDR3 region has the DNA TGTGCCAGCAGTGACAGGGGGCGAAGTGTACACACTGAAGCTTTCTTT. It translates to CASSDRGRSVHTEAFF.

The chain is built from TRBV5-5 and TRBJ2-3; 7 bases align to TRBD2. The CDR3 runs to 16 residues. The V gene's germline CDR1 is SGHKS and CDR2 YYEKEE (reference sequence). V lost 4 bases and J lost 4; bases outside the gene matches: 12. This CDR3 reads CASSGLGGGRADTQYF. The CDR3 DNA sequence: TGTGCCAGCAGCGGGCTCGGTGGCGGGAGAGCAGATACGCAGTATTTT.

This rearrangement joins TRBV7-2 to TRBJ2-3; 13 bases agree with TRBD2. Unmatched junction bases numbered 3, after V lost 1 base and J lost 14 bases. Germline CDR1 is SGHTA and CDR2 is FQGNSA. The CDR3 totals 13 residues. CDR3 amino acids: CASSLVTSGRVYF. CDR3 nucleotides: TGTGCCAGCAGCTTAGTTACTAGCGGGAGGGTGTATTTT.

This clone occurred a few times. The genes are TRBV4-1 and TRBJ2-7; weak D call: TRBD1 (5 bases). With 0 bases removed from V and 2 bases from J, the gap between germline ends came to 14 bases. Per the germline V gene, CDR1 is MGHRA and CDR2 is YSYEKL. This CDR3 contains 16 residues. CDR3 in amino acids: CASSQDRTNSPYEQYF. The CDR3 nucleotides are TGCGCCAGCAGCCAAGATAGGACAAATAGCCCCTACGAGCAGTACTTC.

This clone turned up a few times. V usage is TRBV28 and J usage is TRBJ2-7; 10 bases map to TRBD2. Germline trimming cut 5 bases from V and 4 bases from J; bases unmatched to any gene: 5. The CDR3 loop spans 14 amino acids. Germline CDR1 is MDHEN and CDR2 is SYDVKM. CDR3 DNA sequence: TGTGCCAGCAGTCTAGCGGGAGAAAGGTACGAGCAGTACTTC. As protein: CASSLAGERYEQYF.

The CDR3 sequence: CSVEETGGADGYTF. DNA of the CDR3: TGCAGCGTTGAAGAGACAGGGGGCGCGGATGGCTACACCTTC. The V call is TRBV29-1, the J call TRBJ1-2; 10 bases match TRBD1. This CDR3 has 14 amino acids. The trim removed 0 bases at V and 6 bases at J, leaving 4 bases unmatched. CDR1 and CDR2 (germline): SQVTM, ANQGSEA.

This clone was counted a single time. This rearrangement joins TRBV5-1 to TRBJ2-1; tentative D call: TRBD1 (6 bases). The V gene's germline CDR1 is SGHRS and CDR2 YFSETQ. The V end lost 0 bases, the J end lost 9 bases, and 10 bases lay between the germline ends. The CDR3 length is 13 residues. CDR3 bases: TGCGCCAGCAGCTTGGGGGGGCTCCTTGAGCAGTTCTTC. Its translation is CASSLGGLLEQFF. The entire variable domain, with the rest obtained from reference TRBV5-1 and TRBJ2-1, is as follows: KAGVTQTPRYLIKTRGQQVTLSCSPISGHRSVSWYQQTPGQGLQFLFEYFSETQRNKGNFPGRFSGRQFSNSRSEMNVSTLELGDSALYLCASSLGGLLEQFFGPGTRLTVL.

The rearrangement links TRBV6-4 to TRBJ2-2; 9 bases agree with TRBD2. The J segment lost 5 bases and the V segment lost 6 bases, leaving 13 bases of the junction unmatched. Germline CDR1 reads MRHNA; CDR2 reads SNTAGT. This CDR3 spans 17 amino acids. CDR3 nucleotide sequence: TGTGCCAGCAGGTCCCTCGGCGGGAGGGCCAGTACCGGGGAGCTGTTTTTT. It yields the protein CASRSLGGRASTGELFF.

The CDR3 coding sequence is TGTGCCAGTAGTATAGGCAGGGCTACGCGCTCCTACGAGCAGTACTTC. Amino acids: CASSIGRATRSYEQYF. J is TRBJ2-7 and V is TRBV19; weak D call: TRBD1 (5 bases). Trimming shortened V by 1 base and J by 0 bases, and 13 bases separated the two germline ends. Germline V CDR1 and CDR2: LNHDA, SQIVND (reference sequence). CDR3 length: 16 amino acids.

This clone appeared a few times. J is TRBJ2-6 and V is TRBV2; 11 nucleotides line up with TRBD2. V was pared by 5 bases and J by 4 bases, with 7 bases of the junction left unmatched. The V gene's germline CDR1 is SNHLY and CDR2 FYNNEI. The CDR3 consists of 17 residues. The CDR3 coding sequence is TGTGCCAGCAGTAATTTAGCGGGAGGGCCCGGGGCCAACGTCCTGACTTTC. It codes for CASSNLAGGPGANVLTF.

The gene calls are TRBV7-6 and TRBJ2-7, with TRBD1 matching over 8 bases. In germline, CDR1 is SGHVS, CDR2 FNYEAQ. The V gene end was trimmed by 0 bases and the J gene end by 4 bases; junction bases not matched to a gene: 8. CDR3 length: 16 amino acids. The CDR3 coding sequence is TGTGCCAGCAGCTTAGCGACGGCAGGGGGCGTTTACGAGCAGTACTTC. Translation: CASSLATAGGVYEQYF.

The chain uses TRBV7-2 and TRBJ2-1, with TRBD2 matching 7 bases. V shed 5 bases, J shed 8 bases, and the junction held 6 bases outside the gene matches. This CDR3 has 13 amino acids. From germline, CDR1 is SGHTA and CDR2 FQGNSA. In DNA form, the CDR3 reads TGTGCCAGCAGCCGGGACGGGAGGCATGAGCAGTTCTTC. Its protein is CASSRDGRHEQFF.

This clone occurred once. The chain combines TRBV6-1 with TRBJ1-3; D ambiguous. Germline CDR1 MNHNS, CDR2 SASEGT. The V and J ends lost 2 bases and 0 bases respectively, with 11 bases between them. The CDR3 has 16 residues. CDR3 bases: TGTGCCAGCAGTGAATCGGTGGACTTCTCTGGAAACACCATATATTTT. This translates into CASSESVDFSGNTIYF.